These 7 T cell receptor beta chains share one sample of origin, sequenced in a study of metastatic and nonmetastatic thyroid tumors. Using MiXCR, TCRdb reanalyzed the PCR reads. The table records around 17,000 clones, 9.5% to 15% of them present only once. Thyroid surgery was preceded by no treatment in any patient. Input material: blood. The receptors come from a female donor with papillary thyroid cancer or a benign thyroid nodule (not recorded which). Some clones in this sample may be carry-over from other donors' samples.

This clone was recorded at least ten times. The chain links TRBV5-1 to TRBJ1-2, with 7 bases identical to TRBD1. This CDR3 is built from 14 residues. V shed 4 bases, J shed 5 bases, and the junction held 8 bases outside the gene matches. From germline, CDR1 is SGHRS and CDR2 YFSETQ. In DNA, the CDR3 is TGCGCCAGCAGCCCCCTCGGGGACAGATATGGCTACACCTTC. Its translation is CASSPLGDRYGYTF.

This clone was seen at least ten times. The rearrangement uses TRBV7-8 and TRBJ1-1; unclear D gene. V lost 3 bases and J 0 bases, leaving 14 bases between the germline ends. Germline values: CDR1 SGHVS, CDR2 FQNEAQ. This CDR3 has 16 residues. The CDR3 loop is CASSLGINVVNTEAFF. CDR3 DNA sequence: TGTGCCAGCAGCTTGGGGATAAATGTGGTGAACACTGAAGCTTTCTTT.

At least ten counts were recorded for this clone. CDR3 protein: CASRTENTEAFF. The CDR3 coding sequence is TGTGCCAGCAGGACAGAAAACACTGAAGCTTTCTTT. The chain has TRBV2 and TRBJ1-1, with D possibly being TRBD1 (5 bases). Per the germline V gene, CDR1 is SNHLY and CDR2 is FYNNEI. This CDR3 is 12 amino acids long. The germline V and J ends were trimmed by 6 bases and 2 bases, with 7 bases remaining between them.

This clone showed up many times. The J gene is TRBJ2-2, the V gene TRBV27; no firm D call. There are 12 residues in the CDR3. Germline V CDR1 and CDR2: MNHEY, SMNVEV (reference sequence). Trimming removed 3 bases at V and 3 bases at J, with 2 bases between. The DNA of the CDR3 is TGTGCCAGCAGTTTGCACACCGGGGAGCTGTTTTTT. Translating it yields CASSLHTGELFF.

This clone was recorded many times. The chain joins TRBV5-1 to TRBJ2-5; the D call may be TRBD1 or TRBD2 (5 bases each). Trimming took 0 bases from V and 12 from J, leaving 12 bases between them. Germline CDR1 is SGHRS and CDR2 is YFSETQ. The CDR3 is 12 amino acids. CDR3 residues: CASSLDRGVKYF. Written as DNA, the CDR3 is TGCGCCAGCAGCTTGGATAGAGGGGTAAAGTACTTC.

This clone was detected many times. CDR3 sequence (DNA): TGCAGTGCTAGGGGCAGGGAGGTCCAAGAGACCCAGTACTTC. The encoded protein is CSARGREVQETQYF. The V and J genes are TRBV20-1 and TRBJ2-5; D may be TRBD2 (6 bases). The CDR3 has 14 residues. V lost 3 bases and J lost 1, with 12 bases in between. In germline, CDR1 is DFQATT, CDR2 SNEGSKA (reference sequence).

The table lists this clone with many counts. V is TRBV4-1 and J is TRBJ2-6; 7 bases are shared with TRBD1. This CDR3 spans 15 amino acids. Germline V gene lookup returns CDR1 MGHRA and CDR2 YSYEKL. With 7 bases clipped from V and 4 bases from J, the junction kept 7 bases outside the gene matches. CDR3 region: CASTRRGPGANVLTF. The CDR3 nucleotides are TGCGCCAGCACTCGTAGGGGGCCCGGGGCCAACGTCCTGACTTTC.